Listed below are T cell receptor beta chains from one sample, sequenced in a study of shared clonotypes between healthy human individuals. Method: immunoSEQ multiplex PCR; TCRdb's copy keeps in-frame clones and lacks some. The profile shows around 1,900,000 clones, 93% of them singletons. Material: naive CD8+ T cells from PBMCs. These TCRs come from a man aged 18 to 29 in good health. Some clones in this sample may be carry-over from other donors' samples. Each CDR3 is given with its conserved first and last residue. The D gene is left open where the match is weak. The size of a clone is reported for some rows only, either as once, few or many, or as a class for expanded clones.

v_call clone_size d_call cdr3_aa
TRBV5-1 - - CASSSRGTSTDTQYF
TRBV4-2 - - CASSQGGKYEQYF
TRBV27 - - CASSHRGYGTYEQYF
TRBV2 - - CASKGLGVGTEAFF
TRBV7-8 once TRBD2 CASRPGTIPYEQYF
TRBV28 - - CASRGWDSYNEQFF
TRBV28 once TRBD2 CASSFAGEDNEQFF
TRBV6-1 - - CASSEGSEGSSDTGELFF
TRBV9 - - CASSVVTGAGEGISGANVLTF
TRBV5-1 - TRBD2 CASSIGRTSSYEQYF
TRBV29-1 - TRBD2 CSAAGGYSSYEQYF
TRBV7-6 once TRBD1 CASSLGTGVNQPQHF
TRBV5-6 - - CASSFETVNEKLFF
TRBV7-9 - - CASSPGEATNEKLFF
TRBV7-9 - - CASMSGGDTEAFF
TRBV9 - - CASSASLQPEKLFF
TRBV11-2 - TRBD1 CASSRRGTYEQYF
TRBV6-5 - - CASSYGGNGYTF
TRBV7-2 - TRBD2 CASRQPGLSYEQYF
TRBV7-9 - - CASSSQGPYEEKLFF
TRBV4-3 - - CASSRTSGWASYNEQFF
TRBV14 - - CASSQGFTNYGYTF
TRBV28 - - CASRVASSNQPQHF
TRBV7-6 - - CASSPGLDLLYGYTF
TRBV28 - TRBD1 CASSLPRDRAEDTEAFF
TRBV4-2 - TRBD2 CASSQDRQGLANTGELFF
TRBV5-5 - - CASSGQGRSVGYTF
TRBV23-1 - - CASQPRDRYNQPQHF
TRBV29-1 - - CSTRTGSSYEQYF
TRBV10-3 - - CAISGGGVTEAFF
TRBV28 - - CASSFGTAKNIQYF
TRBV7-8 - - CASSFSRANTEAFF
TRBV2 once TRBD1 CASRDRGQETQYF
TRBV27 - - CASSGKLEADYGYTF
TRBV28 once - CASSDGTTYNEQFF
TRBV7-8 - TRBD2 CASSQGTMRINEQFF
TRBV11-2 - TRBD1 CASSISATGAVGYTF
TRBV7-8 - TRBD2 CASSFPSGTSGIVTKNIQYF
TRBV7-3 - TRBD1 CASSLIGGAEQFF
TRBV6-5 - TRBD2 CASSSGTSDTQYF
TRBV27 - TRBD2 CASSLFGSGSSYEQYF
TRBV6-1 - TRBD1 CASSARQGSYEQYF
TRBV28 - TRBD1 CASSTGQGQGYTF
TRBV9 - TRBD2 CASSGGRVPYEQYF
TRBV5-4 - - CASRPLSSGANVLTF
TRBV11-2 - TRBD1 CASRPRDRLNTEAFF
TRBV4-2 - TRBD1 CASSPLTATGSRDYGYTF
TRBV5-1 - TRBD1 CASRTPTGDAYYNEQFF
TRBV9 - - CASSQLNSGANGYTF
TRBV4-3 - TRBD1 CASSHYGTGANSEQYF
TRBV6-1 few - CASTEAPGGNYGYTF
TRBV5-1 - TRBD2 CASSLGSGKFGEQYF
TRBV27 - - CASSATFTDTQYF
TRBV29-1 - - CSVAGTTGEQYF
TRBV25-1 - - CASSEHLNTQYF
TRBV9 - - CASSVAAGMSSGANVLTF
TRBV28 - TRBD1 CASSWPPGTEGSLAKNIQYF
TRBV7-2 - TRBD2 CASSSLAGLVTGELFF
TRBV11-2 - TRBD1 CAGQGVPDTQYF